This T cell receptor beta chain was documented in a study of CD8+ T cells in alopecia areata. General study results and limits: Sequences from scalp samples also cover resident alphabeta T cells of normal skin.

This clone was counted between two and nine times. Its antigen is unknown. In each case, RNA was isolated and then reverse transcribed into cDNA as the sequencing template. The assay was immunoSEQ multiplex PCR, and TCRdb's table has in-frame clones only and misses some. Among some 130,000 clones listed, 49% were seen once. From alopecia areata patients, lesional scalp punch biopsies and peripheral blood were collected. Germline CDR1 and CDR2: SGDLS and YYNGEE. The length of the CDR3 is 14 residues. V lost 2 bases and J lost 8, with 11 bases in between. The clonotype was recovered from a human donor with alopecia areata. Sequencing was performed on CD8+ T cells sorted from blood, taken at week 0. This sequence joins TRBV9 and TRBJ1-6, with D perhaps TRBD1 (6 bases). The CDR3 region is CASSVDSSHSPLHF. Here the CDR3 DNA reads TGTGCCAGCAGCGTGGACAGTTCGCATTCACCCCTCCACTTT.